A single sample is the source of the 2 T cell receptor beta chains below, sequenced in a study of cytomegalovirus exposure and HLA in healthy donors. In the PCR, 60 Vbeta and 13 Jbeta primers were used. Method: immunoSEQ multiplex PCR; TCRdb's copy keeps in-frame clones and lacks some. The data contain more than 150,000 clones, roughly 84% of them seen just once; the ten biggest clones take up roughly 2.3%. Material: PBMCs. The origin of the receptors is a woman between 18 and 29 years old in good health and CMV-seronegative.

A remark on this clone: Other nucleotide sequences from this sample produce the same CDR3. The chain is built from TRBV6-1 and TRBJ2-7; TRBD1 might be the D (6 bases). This CDR3 spans 16 amino acids. V was cut by 8 bases and J by 4 bases, with 24 bases left in between. Germline V gene sequence: CDR1 MNHNS, CDR2 SASEGT. CDR3 DNA: TGTGCCAGCGGTGGGGGCCCCTCCCGTGGCTCTTACGAGCAGTACTTC. Translated, it gives CASGGGPSRGSYEQYF.

The J gene is TRBJ2-2, the V gene TRBV19; a weak D match, TRBD1 (6 bases). V was clipped by 6 bases and J by 0 bases, with 23 bases between them. Per the germline V gene, CDR1 is LNHDA and CDR2 is SQIVND (reference sequence). CDR3 length equals 19 residues. Written as DNA, the CDR3 is TGTGCCAGTAGACCAGACGATGGATGGACAGTACCGAACACCGGGGAGCTGTTTTTT. This sequence encodes CASRPDDGWTVPNTGELFF. The entire variable domain, with the rest obtained from reference TRBV19 and TRBJ2-2, is as follows: DGGITQSPKYLFRKEGQNVTLSCEQNLNHDAMYWYRQDPGQGLRLIYYSQIVNDFQKGDIAEGYSVSREKKESFPLTVTSAQKNPTAFYLCASRPDDGWTVPNTGELFFGEGSRLTVL.